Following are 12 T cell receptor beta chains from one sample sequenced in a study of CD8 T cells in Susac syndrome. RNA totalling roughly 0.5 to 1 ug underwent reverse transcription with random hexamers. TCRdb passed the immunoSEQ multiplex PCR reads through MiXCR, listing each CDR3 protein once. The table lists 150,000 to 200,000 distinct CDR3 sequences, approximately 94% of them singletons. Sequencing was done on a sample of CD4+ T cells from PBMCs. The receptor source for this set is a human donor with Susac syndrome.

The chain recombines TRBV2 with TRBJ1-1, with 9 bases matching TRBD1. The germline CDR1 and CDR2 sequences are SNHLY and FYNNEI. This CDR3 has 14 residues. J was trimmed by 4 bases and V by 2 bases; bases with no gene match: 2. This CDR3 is CASSERTGVTEAFF. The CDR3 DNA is TGTGCCAGCAGTGAACGGACAGGGGTCACTGAAGCTTTCTTT.

Written as DNA, the CDR3 is TGTGCCAGCAGCCCCGGGACAGGGTCCGGGGAAAAACTGTTTTTT. It encodes CASSPGTGSGEKLFF. The J gene is TRBJ1-4, the V gene TRBV5-8, with TRBD1 identical over 9 bases. The CDR3 consists of 15 residues. V gave up 4 bases and J gave up 8 bases; unmatched junction bases: 9. Germline lookup yields CDR1 SGHTS and CDR2 YDEGEE.

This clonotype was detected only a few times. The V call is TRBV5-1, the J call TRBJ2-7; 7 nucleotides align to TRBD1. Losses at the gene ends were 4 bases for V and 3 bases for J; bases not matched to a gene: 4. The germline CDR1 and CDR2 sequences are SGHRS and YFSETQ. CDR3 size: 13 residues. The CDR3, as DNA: TGCGCCAGCAGCCCCGGGACAGTCTACGAGCAGTACTTC. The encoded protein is CASSPGTVYEQYF.

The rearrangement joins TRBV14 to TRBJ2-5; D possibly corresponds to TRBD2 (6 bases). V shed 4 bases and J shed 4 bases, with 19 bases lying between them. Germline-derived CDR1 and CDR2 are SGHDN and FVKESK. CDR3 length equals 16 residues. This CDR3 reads CASSLTSGWQRETQYF. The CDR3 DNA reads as TGTGCCAGCAGCCTTACGAGCGGGTGGCAGAGAGAGACCCAGTACTTC.

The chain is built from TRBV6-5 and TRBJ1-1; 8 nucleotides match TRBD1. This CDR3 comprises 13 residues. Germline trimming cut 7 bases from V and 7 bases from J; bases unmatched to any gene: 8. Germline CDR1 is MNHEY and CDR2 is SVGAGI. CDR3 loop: CASISTTGGEAFF. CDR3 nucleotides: TGTGCCAGCATCTCAACAACAGGGGGTGAAGCTTTCTTT.

CDR3 nucleotide sequence: TGTGCCAGTACCGGGATCTCTGGGGCCAACGTCCTGACTTTC. Amino acid sequence: CASTGISGANVLTF. This chain joins TRBV19 and TRBJ2-6; TRBD2 is a possible D gene (5 bases). From germline, CDR1 is LNHDA and CDR2 SQIVND (reference sequence). The CDR3 covers 14 residues. The ends were cut back, 7 bases at V and 0 bases at J, with 7 bases in the middle.

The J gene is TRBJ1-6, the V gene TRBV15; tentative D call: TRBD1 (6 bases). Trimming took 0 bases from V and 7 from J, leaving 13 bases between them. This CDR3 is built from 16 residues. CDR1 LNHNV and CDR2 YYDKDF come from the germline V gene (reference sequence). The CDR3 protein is CATSRERGGTNSPLHF. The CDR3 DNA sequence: TGTGCCACCAGCAGAGAAAGGGGGGGTACCAATTCACCCCTCCACTTT.

CDR3 in amino acids: CASARGLYEQYF. In DNA, the CDR3 is TGCGCCAGCGCGAGGGGGCTATACGAGCAGTACTTC. This sequence joins TRBV5-1 and TRBJ2-7; 7 bases are shared with TRBD1. This CDR3 is built from 12 residues. Germline CDR1 reads SGHRS; CDR2 reads YFSETQ. J lost 4 bases, V lost 7 bases, and 5 bases had no gene match.

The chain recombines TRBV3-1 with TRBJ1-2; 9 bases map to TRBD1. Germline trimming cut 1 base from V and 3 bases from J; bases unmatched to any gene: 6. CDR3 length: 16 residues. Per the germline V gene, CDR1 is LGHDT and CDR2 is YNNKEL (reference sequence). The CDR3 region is CASSQVYRGRDYGYTF. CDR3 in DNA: TGTGCCAGCAGCCAAGTGTACAGGGGGCGGGACTATGGCTACACCTTC.

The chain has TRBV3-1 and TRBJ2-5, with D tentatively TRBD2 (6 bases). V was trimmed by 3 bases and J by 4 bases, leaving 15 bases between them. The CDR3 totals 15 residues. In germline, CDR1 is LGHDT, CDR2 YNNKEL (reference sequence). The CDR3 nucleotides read TGTGCCAGCAGCCAGGCCGGGACTCCCGGAGAGACCCAGTACTTC. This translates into CASSQAGTPGETQYF.

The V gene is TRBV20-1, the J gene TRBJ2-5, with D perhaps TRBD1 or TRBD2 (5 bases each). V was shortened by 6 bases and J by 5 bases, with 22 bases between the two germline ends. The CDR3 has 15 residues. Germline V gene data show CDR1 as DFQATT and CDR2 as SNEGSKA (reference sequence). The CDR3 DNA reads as TGCAGTGCAAGGGTCGGGTCAAGAGGGGATGAGACCCAGTACTTC. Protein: CSARVGSRGDETQYF.

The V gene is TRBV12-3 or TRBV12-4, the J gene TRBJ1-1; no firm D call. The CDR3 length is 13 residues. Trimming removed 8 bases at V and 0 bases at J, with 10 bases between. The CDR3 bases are TGTGCCAGCCTACCTTCCATGAACACTGAAGCTTTCTTT. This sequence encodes CASLPSMNTEAFF.